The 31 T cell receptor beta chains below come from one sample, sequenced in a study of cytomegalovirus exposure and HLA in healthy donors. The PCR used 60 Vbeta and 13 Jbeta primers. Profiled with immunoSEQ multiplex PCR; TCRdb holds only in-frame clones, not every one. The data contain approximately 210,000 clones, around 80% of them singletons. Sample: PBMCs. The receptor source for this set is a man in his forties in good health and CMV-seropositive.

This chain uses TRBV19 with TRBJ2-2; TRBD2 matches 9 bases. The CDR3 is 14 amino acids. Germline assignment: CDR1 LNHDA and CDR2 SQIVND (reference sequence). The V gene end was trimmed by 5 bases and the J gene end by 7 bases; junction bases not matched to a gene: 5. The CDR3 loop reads CASSPQRGVGELFF. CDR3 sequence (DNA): TGTGCCAGTAGTCCTCAGCGGGGGGTCGGGGAGCTGTTTTTT.

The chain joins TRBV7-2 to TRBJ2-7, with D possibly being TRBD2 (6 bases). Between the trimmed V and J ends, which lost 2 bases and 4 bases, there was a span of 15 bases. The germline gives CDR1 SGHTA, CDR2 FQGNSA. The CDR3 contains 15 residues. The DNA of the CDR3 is TGTGCCAGCAGCTTAATAGGCGGGATGGAGTACGAGCAGTACTTC. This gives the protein CASSLIGGMEYEQYF.

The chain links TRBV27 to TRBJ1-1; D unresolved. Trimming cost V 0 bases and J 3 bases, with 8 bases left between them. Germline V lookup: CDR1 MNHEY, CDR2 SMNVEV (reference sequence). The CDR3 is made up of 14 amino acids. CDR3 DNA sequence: TGTGCCAGCAGTTTATCCAGTTTCTACACTGAAGCTTTCTTT. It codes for CASSLSSFYTEAFF.

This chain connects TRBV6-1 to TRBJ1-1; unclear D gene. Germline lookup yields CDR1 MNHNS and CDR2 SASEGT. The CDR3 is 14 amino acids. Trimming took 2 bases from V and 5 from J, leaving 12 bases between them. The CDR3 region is CASSEFGERTEAFF. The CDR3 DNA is TGTGCCAGCAGTGAATTCGGGGAGCGGACTGAAGCTTTCTTT.

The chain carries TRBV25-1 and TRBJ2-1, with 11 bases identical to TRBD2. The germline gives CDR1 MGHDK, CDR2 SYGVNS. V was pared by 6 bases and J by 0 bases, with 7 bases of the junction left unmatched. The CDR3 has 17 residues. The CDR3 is CASSGSSGRSSYNEQFF. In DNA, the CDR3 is TGTGCCAGCAGCGGGTCTAGCGGGAGGAGCTCCTACAATGAGCAGTTCTTC. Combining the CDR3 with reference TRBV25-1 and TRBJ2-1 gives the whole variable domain EADIYQTPRYLVIGTGKKITLECSQTMGHDKMYWYQQDPGMELHLIHYSYGVNSTEKGDLSSESTVSRIRTEHFPLTLESARPSHTSQYLCASSGSSGRSSYNEQFFGPGTRLTVL.

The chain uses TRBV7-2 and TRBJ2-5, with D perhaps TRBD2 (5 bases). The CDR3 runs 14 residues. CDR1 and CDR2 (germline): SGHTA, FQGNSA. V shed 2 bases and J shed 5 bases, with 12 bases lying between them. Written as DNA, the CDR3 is TGTGCCAGCAGCTTAAGCGGTCCGGGGGAGACCCAGTACTTC. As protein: CASSLSGPGETQYF.

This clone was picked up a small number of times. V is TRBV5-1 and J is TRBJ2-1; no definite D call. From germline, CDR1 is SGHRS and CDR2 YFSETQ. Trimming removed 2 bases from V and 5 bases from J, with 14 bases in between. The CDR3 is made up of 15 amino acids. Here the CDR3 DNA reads TGCGCCAGCAGCTTTGTTTTCCCTCGGGACAATGAGCAGTTCTTC. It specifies CASSFVFPRDNEQFF.

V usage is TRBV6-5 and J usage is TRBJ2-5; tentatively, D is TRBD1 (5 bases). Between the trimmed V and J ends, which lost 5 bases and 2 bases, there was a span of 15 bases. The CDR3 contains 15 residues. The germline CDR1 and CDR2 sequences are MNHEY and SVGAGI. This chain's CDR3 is CASSPYPRQQETQYF. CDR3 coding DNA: TGTGCCAGCAGTCCGTACCCACGACAGCAAGAGACCCAGTACTTC.

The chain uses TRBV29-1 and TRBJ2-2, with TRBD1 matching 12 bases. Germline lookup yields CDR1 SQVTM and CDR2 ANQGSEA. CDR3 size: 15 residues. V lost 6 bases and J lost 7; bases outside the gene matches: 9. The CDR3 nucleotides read TGCAGCGTCTACGGGACAGGGGGCGAGAGCGGGGAGCTGTTTTTT. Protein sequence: CSVYGTGGESGELFF.

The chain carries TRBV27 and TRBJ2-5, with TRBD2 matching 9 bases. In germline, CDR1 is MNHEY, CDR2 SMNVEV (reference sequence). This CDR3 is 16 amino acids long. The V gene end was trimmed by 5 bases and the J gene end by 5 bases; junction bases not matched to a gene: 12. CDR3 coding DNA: TGTGCCAGCAGTGCCACAAGCGGGAGGTGGTGGGAGACCCAGTACTTC. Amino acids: CASSATSGRWWETQYF.

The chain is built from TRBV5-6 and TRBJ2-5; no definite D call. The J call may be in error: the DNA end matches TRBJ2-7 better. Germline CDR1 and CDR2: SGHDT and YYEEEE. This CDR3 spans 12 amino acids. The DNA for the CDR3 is TGTGCCAGCAGCTTGGCCGGGTTCGAGCAGTACTTC. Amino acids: CASSLAGFEQYF.

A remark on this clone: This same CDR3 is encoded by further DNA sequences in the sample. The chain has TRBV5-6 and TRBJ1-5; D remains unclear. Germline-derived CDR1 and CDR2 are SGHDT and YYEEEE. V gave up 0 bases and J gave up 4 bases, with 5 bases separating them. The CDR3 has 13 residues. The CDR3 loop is CASSLAGNQPQHF. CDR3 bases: TGTGCCAGCAGCTTGGCCGGGAATCAGCCCCAGCATTTT.

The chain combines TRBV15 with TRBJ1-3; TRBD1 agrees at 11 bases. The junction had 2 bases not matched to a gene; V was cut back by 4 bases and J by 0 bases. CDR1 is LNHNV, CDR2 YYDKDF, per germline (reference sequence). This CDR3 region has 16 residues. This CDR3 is CATSTGTGGSGNTIYF. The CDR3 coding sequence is TGTGCCACCAGCACCGGGACAGGGGGCTCTGGAAACACCATATATTTT.

The CDR3 protein is CASSFQGGTNQPQHF. The CDR3 nucleotides are TGTGCCAGCAGCTTCCAAGGGGGCACGAATCAGCCCCAGCATTTT. The rearrangement uses TRBV7-9 and TRBJ1-5; TRBD1 agrees at 7 bases. Losses at the gene ends were 3 bases for V and 4 bases for J; bases not matched to a gene: 6. CDR3 length: 15 residues. In germline, CDR1 is SEHNR, CDR2 FQNEAQ (reference sequence).

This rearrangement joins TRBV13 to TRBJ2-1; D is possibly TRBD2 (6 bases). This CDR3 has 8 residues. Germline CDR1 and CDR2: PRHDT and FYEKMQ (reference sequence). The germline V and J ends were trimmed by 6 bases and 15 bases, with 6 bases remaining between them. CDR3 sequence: CASREGFF. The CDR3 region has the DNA TGTGCCAGCAGGGAGGGGTTCTTC.

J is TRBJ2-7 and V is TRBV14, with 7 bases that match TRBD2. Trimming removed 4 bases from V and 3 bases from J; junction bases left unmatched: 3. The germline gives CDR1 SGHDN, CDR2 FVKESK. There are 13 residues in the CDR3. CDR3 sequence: CASSLGEGYEQYF. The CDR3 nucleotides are TGTGCCAGCAGCCTCGGGGAGGGCTACGAGCAGTACTTC.

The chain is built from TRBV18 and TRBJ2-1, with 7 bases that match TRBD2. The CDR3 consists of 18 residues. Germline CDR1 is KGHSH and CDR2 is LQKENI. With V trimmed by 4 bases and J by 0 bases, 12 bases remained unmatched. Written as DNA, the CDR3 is TGTGCCAGCTCACTAAAGGGACTACACCAATACTCCTACAATGAGCAGTTCTTC. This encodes CASSLKGLHQYSYNEQFF.

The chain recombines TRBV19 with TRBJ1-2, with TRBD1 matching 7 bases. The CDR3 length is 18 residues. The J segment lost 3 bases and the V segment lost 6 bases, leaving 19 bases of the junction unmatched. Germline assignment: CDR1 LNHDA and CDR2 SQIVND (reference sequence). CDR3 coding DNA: TGTGCCAGTAGGGGAACCGGGACAGCGCCACGAAAGGACTATGGCTACACCTTC. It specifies CASRGTGTAPRKDYGYTF.

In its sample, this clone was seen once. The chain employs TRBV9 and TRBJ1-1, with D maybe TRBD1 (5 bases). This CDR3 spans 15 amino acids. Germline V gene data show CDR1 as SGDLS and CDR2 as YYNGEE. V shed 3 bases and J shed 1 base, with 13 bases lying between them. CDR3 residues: CASSDPPGQNTEAFF. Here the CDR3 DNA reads TGTGCCAGCAGCGATCCCCCCGGACAGAACACTGAAGCTTTCTTT.

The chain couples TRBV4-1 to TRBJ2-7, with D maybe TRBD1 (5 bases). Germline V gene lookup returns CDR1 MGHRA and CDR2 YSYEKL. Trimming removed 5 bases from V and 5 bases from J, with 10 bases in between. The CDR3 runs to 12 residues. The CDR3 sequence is CASSTQGNEQYF. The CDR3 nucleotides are TGCGCCAGCAGCACGCAGGGAAACGAGCAGTACTTC.

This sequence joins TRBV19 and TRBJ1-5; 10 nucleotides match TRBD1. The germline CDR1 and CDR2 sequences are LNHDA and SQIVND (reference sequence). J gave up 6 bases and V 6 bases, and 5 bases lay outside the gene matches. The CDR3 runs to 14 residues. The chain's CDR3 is CASSQGQGFQPQHF. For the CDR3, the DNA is TGTGCCAGTAGCCAGGGACAGGGGTTTCAGCCCCAGCATTTT.

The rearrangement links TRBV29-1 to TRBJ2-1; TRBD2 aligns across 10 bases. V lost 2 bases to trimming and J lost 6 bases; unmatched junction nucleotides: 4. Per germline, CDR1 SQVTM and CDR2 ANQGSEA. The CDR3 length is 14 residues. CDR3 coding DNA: TGCAGCGTTGAAACTTTAGCGGGAGGCAATGAGCAGTTCTTC. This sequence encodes CSVETLAGGNEQFF.

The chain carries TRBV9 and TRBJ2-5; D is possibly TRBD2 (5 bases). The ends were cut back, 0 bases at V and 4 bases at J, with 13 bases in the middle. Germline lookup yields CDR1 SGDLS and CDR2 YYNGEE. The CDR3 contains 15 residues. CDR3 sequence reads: CASSVGAAVLETQYF. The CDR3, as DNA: TGTGCCAGCAGCGTAGGAGCGGCAGTCCTAGAGACCCAGTACTTC.

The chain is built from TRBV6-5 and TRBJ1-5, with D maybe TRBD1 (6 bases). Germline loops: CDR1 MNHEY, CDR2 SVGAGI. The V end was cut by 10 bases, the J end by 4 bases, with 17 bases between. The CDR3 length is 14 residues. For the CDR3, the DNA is TGTGCCACCCGTCCACCAGGGGATAATCAGCCCCAGCATTTT. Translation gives CATRPPGDNQPQHF.

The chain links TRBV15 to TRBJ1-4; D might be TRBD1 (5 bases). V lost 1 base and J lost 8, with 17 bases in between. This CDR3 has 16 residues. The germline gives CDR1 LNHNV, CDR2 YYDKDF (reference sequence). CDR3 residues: CATSRAPAGLVEKLFF. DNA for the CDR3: TGTGCCACCAGCAGAGCTCCGGCAGGGTTGGTCGAAAAACTGTTTTTT.

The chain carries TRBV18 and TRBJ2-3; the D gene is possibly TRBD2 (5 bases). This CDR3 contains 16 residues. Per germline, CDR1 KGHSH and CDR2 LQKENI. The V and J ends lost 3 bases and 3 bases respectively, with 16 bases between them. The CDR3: CASSPRGEGTTDTQYF. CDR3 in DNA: TGTGCCAGCTCACCCCGGGGTGAGGGAACAACAGATACGCAGTATTTT. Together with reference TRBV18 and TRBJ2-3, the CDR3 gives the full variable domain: NAGVMQNPRHLVRRRGQEARLRCSPMKGHSHVYWYRQLPEEGLKFMVYLQKENIIDESGMPKERFSAEFPKEGPSILRIQQVVRGDSAAYFCASSPRGEGTTDTQYFGPGTRLTVL.

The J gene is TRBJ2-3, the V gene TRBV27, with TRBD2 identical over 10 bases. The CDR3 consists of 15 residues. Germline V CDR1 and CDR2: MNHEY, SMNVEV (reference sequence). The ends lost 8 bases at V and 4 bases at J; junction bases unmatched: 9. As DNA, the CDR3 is TGTGCCAGCGGCTGGGGACTAGCGTCGGCAGATACGCAGTATTTT. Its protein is CASGWGLASADTQYF.

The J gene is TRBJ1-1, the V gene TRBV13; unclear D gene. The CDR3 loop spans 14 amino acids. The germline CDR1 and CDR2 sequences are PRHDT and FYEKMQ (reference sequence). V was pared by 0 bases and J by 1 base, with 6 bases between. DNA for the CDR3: TGTGCCAGCAGCTTAGGGACACAGAACACTGAAGCTTTCTTT. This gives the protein CASSLGTQNTEAFF.

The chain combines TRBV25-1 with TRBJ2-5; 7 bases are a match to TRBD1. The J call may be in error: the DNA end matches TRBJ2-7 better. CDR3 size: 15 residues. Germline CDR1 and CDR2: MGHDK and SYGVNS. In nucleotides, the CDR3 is TGTGCCAGCACCTCAGGGGGAGCACCTACCTACGAGCAGTACTTC. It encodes CASTSGGAPTYEQYF.

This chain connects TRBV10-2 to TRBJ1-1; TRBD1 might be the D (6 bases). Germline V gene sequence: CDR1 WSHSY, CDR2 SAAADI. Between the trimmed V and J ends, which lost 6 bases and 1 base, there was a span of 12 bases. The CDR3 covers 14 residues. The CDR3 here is CASRILQGNTEAFF. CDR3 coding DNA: TGCGCCAGCAGAATTTTACAGGGGAACACTGAAGCTTTCTTT.

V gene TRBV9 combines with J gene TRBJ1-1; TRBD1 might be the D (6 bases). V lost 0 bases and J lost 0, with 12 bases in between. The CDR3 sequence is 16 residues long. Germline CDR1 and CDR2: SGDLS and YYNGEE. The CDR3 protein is CASSVGAGDVNTEAFF. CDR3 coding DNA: TGTGCCAGCAGCGTAGGGGCAGGGGACGTGAACACTGAAGCTTTCTTT.